This TCR beta chain came from a study of T cells expressing NK-cell markers (dated by TCRdb to the early 2020s). Context from the whole study: In sorted CD3+CD56+NKG2C+, CD3+CD56+NKG2C- and CD3+CD56-NKG2C+ T-cell subsets from several donors, TCR beta-chain repertoires were profiled. Of the eight sequenced donors, seven were found to be HCMV-seropositive and one was found to be HCMV-seronegative. The eight sequenced donors were randomly selected healthy volunteers, three men and five women. Sequencing of the libraries produced 2 x 150 bp reads on Illumina HiSeq 2000/2500, MiSeq or NextSeq. What the research found in general, with its limitations: Those dominant clonotypes were again the most abundant among CD3+CD56-NKG2C+ cells in a handful of donors, at about 25-65%. For 6 or 7 donors, the dominant CD3+CD56+NKG2C+ clonotypes were among the top 10 CD8+ clonotypes and accounted for about 1.0-7.5% of CD8+ T cells. It remained unclear whether the expanded NKG2C-expressing T cell clones were specific for HCMV antigens.

To note about this clonotype: The clone's antigen remains unknown.

Sequencing instrument: Illumina HiSeq 2000. 5'RACE template switching, by which a universal primer site and unique molecular identifiers were added, was used to make TCR beta cDNA libraries. cDNA synthesis was primed from the TCR beta constant segment and was followed by two successive PCR amplification steps. The authors' pipeline ran thus. Reads were demultiplexed and grouped by UMI with MIGEC, and clonotypes were assembled and quantified with MiTCR. To remove erroneous sequences, TCR cDNA sequences were retained only when supported by two or more reads. The tcR package was used for downstream repertoire analysis, with clonotypes matched between fractions based on CDR3 nucleotide sequence plus V segment. VDJmatch was used to annotate antigen specificity against VDJdb, with one amino acid substitution in CDR3 permitted. TCRdb reprocessed the reads; each CDR3 protein sequence makes one entry, and DNA is unavailable. These V and J calls originate from TCRdb's pipeline instead of the authors' own analysis. The sample's table lists a count of about 410,000 distinct CDR3 sequences. Clones ranked in the top ten supply about 10% of the sample.

The germline V gene provides CDR1 MGHRA and CDR2 YSYEKL. Taken from cysteine to phenylalanine, the CDR3 has 16 residues. No DNA is recorded. A commercial ELISA kit detecting HCMV-specific IgG in serum was used to determine HCMV serostatus. Peripheral blood mononuclear cells were isolated from blood by Ficoll density gradient centrifugation. The rearranged chain carries TRBV4-1 and TRBJ1-2; lacking DNA, the TRBD1 call made by TCRdb goes unchecked. This receptor was identified in a woman in her fifties or sixties in good health. Donor details come from another sample of the same person, matched by shared clones. The sample was blood T cells: a sorted CD56 or NKG2C T cell subset, CD4+ or CD8+ T cells, or bulk PBMC T cells (not recorded which). The CDR3 amino acid sequence is: CASSQHGGPTGYGYTF.